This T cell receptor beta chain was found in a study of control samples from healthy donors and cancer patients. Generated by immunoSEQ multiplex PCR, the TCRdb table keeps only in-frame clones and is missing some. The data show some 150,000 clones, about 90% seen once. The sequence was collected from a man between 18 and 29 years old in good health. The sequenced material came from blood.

CDR3 DNA sequence: TGTGCCAGCAGCCTACACGGGGGAGCCACCGGGGAGCTGTTTTTT. Encoded protein: CASSLHGGATGELFF. The V call is TRBV7-2, the J call TRBJ2-2; possible D gene TRBD2, 6 bases. Deletions cut 5 bases from V and 4 bases from J, with 14 bases between. This CDR3 has 15 residues. Germline V gene lookup returns CDR1 SGHTA and CDR2 FQGNSA. The entire variable domain, with the rest obtained from reference TRBV7-2 and TRBJ2-2, is as follows: GAGVSQSPSNKVTEKGKDVELRCDPISGHTALYWYRQSLGQGLEFLIYFQGNSAPDKSGLPSDRFSAERTGGSVSTLTIQRTQQEDSAVYLCASSLHGGATGELFFGEGSRLTVL.